The following is a T cell receptor (beta chain) sequence with its context. Its target is not known. The data belong to a study of human CD8 memory T cell subsets. Buffy coats from healthy donors yielded the PBMC. Negative magnetic separation was used for the enrichment of total CD8+ T cells. From duplicate vials of roughly 150,000 sorted CD8+ T cells per subset, RNA was isolated. Investigators built TCR beta libraries using UMI-labeled 5' RACE. TCRdb reanalyzed the 5' RACE reads, giving one entry per CDR3 protein sequence and no DNA. This listing includes approximately 4,500 distinct CDR3 sequences. This CDR3 comprises 12 residues. CDR1 and CDR2 (germline): SEHNR, FQNEAQ (reference sequence). Study-wide findings and caveats: Minimal repertoire overlap was seen between stem-like memory T cells and precursor exhausted T cells.

The chain has TRBV7-9 and TRBJ1-2; no DNA is available, so the TRBD1 call from TCRdb remains unchecked. Sample: CD8+ T cells from PBMCs. The TCR sequence derives from a human donor in good health. The CDR3 region is CASSEDRDGYTF.